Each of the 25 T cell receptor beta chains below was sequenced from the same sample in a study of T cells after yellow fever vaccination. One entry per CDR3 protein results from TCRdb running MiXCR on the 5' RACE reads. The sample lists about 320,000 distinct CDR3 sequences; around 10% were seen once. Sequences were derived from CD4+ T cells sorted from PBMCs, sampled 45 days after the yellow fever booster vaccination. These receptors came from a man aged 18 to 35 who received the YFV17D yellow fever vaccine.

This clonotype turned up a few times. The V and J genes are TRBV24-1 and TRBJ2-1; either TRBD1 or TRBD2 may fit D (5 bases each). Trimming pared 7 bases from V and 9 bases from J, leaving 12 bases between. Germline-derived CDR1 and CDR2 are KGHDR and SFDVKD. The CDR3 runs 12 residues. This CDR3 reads CATSGTLSEQFF. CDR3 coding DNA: TGTGCCACCAGCGGGACCCTTTCTGAGCAGTTCTTC.

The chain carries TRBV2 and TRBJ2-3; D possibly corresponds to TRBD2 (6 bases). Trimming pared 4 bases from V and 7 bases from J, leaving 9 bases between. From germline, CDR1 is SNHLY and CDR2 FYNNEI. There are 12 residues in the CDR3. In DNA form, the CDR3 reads TGTGCCAGCAGTGGAGGACTATATACGCAGTATTTT. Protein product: CASSGGLYTQYF. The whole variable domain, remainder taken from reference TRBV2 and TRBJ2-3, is EPEVTQTPSHQVTQMGQEVILRCVPISNHLYFYWYRQILGQKVEFLVSFYNNEISEKSEIFDDQFSVERPDGSNFTLKIRSTKLEDSAMYFCASSGGLYTQYFGPGTRLTVL.

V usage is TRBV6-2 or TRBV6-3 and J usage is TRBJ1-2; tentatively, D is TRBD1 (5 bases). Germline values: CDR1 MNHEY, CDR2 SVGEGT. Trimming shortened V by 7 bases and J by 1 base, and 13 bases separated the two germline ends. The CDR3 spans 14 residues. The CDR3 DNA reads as TGTGCCAGCACCAAAGCTGGGGGTAACTATGGCTACACCTTC. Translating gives CASTKAGGNYGYTF.

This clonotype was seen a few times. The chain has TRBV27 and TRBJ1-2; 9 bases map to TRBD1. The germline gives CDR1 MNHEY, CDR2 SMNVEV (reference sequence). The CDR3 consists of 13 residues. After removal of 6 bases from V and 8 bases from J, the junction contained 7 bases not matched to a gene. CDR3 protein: CASRRDRERGYTF. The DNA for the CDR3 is TGTGCCAGCAGGCGGGACAGGGAACGAGGCTACACCTTC.

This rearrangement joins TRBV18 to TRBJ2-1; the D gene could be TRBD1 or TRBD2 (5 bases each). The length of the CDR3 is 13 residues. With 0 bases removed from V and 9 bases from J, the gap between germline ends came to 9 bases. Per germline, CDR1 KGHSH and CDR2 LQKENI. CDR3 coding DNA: TGTGCCAGCTCACCACCGGGACGGGGTGAGCAGTTCTTC. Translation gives CASSPPGRGEQFF.

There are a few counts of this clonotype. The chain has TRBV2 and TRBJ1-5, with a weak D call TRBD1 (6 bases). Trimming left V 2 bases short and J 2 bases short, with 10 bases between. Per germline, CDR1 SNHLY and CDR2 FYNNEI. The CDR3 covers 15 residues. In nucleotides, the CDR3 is TGTGCCAGCAGTGAATGGGGGGCGGGCAATCAGCCCCAGCATTTT. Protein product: CASSEWGAGNQPQHF.

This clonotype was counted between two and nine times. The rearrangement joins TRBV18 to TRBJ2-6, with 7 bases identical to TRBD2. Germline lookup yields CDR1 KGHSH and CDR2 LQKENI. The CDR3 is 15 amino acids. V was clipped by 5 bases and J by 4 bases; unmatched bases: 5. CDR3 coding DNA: TGTGCCAGCTCAACGGGGGGAGCCGGGGCCAACGTCCTGACTTTC. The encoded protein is CASSTGGAGANVLTF.

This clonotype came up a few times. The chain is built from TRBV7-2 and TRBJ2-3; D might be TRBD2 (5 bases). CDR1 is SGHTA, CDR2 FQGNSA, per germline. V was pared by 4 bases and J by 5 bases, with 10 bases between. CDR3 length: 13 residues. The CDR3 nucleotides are TGTGCCAGCAGCTCCGGCGGAGGAGATACGCAGTATTTT. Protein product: CASSSGGGDTQYF.

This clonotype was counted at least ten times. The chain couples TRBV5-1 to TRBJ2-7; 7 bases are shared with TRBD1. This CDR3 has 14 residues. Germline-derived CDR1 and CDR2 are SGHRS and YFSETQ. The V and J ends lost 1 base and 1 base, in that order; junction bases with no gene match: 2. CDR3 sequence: CASSLQGESYEQYV. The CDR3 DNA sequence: TGCGCCAGCAGCTTGCAGGGGGAATCCTACGAGCAGTACGTC.

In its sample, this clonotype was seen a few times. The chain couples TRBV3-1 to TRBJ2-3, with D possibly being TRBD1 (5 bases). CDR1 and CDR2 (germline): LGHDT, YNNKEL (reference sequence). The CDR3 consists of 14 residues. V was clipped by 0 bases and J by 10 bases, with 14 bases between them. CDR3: CASSQDLGRASQYF. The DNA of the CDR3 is TGTGCCAGCAGCCAAGATCTGGGCAGGGCGTCGCAGTATTTT.

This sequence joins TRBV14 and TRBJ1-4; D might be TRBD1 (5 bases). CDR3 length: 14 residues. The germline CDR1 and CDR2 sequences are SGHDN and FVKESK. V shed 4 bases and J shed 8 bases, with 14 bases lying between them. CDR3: CASSPTWNREKLFF. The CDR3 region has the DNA TGTGCCAGCAGCCCTACTTGGAACAGGGAAAAACTGTTTTTT.

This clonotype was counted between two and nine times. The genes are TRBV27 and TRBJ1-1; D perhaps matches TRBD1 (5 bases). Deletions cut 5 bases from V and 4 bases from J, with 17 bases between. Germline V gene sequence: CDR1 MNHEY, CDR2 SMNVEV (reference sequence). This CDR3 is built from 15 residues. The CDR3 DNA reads TGTGCCAGCAGTGGCCTCCGGGGGAAGGGCACTGAAGCTTTCTTT. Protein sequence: CASSGLRGKGTEAFF.

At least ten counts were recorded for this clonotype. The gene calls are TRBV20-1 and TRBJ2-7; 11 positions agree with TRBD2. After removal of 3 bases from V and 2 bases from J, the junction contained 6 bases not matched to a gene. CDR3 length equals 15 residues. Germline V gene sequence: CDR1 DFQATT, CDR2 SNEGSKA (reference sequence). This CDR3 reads CSASGRLAGTYEQYF. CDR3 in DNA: TGCAGTGCTAGTGGGCGACTAGCGGGGACCTACGAGCAGTACTTC.

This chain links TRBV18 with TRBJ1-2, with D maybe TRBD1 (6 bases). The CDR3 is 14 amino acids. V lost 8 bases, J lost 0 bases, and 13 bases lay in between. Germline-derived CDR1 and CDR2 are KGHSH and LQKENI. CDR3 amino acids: CASARDTSNYGYTF. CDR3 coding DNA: TGTGCCAGCGCCCGGGACACGTCTAACTATGGCTACACCTTC. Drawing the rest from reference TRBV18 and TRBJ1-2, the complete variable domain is NAGVMQNPRHLVRRRGQEARLRCSPMKGHSHVYWYRQLPEEGLKFMVYLQKENIIDESGMPKERFSAEFPKEGPSILRIQQVVRGDSAAYFCASARDTSNYGYTFGSGTRLTVV.

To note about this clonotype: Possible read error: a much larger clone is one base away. The CDR3 region is CASSWGADTQYF. CDR3 nucleotide sequence: TGTGCCAGCAGTTGGGGGGCAGATACGCAGTATTTT. The chain links TRBV28 to TRBJ2-3; D is perhaps TRBD2 (6 bases). Germline V lookup: CDR1 MDHEN, CDR2 SYDVKM. Trimming pared 4 bases from V and 4 bases from J, leaving 6 bases between. This CDR3 comprises 12 residues.

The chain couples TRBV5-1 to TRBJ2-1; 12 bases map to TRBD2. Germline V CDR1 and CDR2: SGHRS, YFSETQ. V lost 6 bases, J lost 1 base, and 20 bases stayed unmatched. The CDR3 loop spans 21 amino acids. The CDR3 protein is CASTPKGSSGGAPSSYNEQFF. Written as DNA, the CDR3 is TGCGCCAGCACCCCCAAAGGTTCTAGCGGGGGGGCTCCGAGTTCCTACAATGAGCAGTTCTTC.

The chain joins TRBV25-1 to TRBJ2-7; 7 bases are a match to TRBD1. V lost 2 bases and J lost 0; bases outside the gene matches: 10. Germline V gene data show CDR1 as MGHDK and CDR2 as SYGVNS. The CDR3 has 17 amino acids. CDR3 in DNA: TGTGCCAGCAGTGAAACACCGAGGGGGCAATCCTCCTACGAGCAGTACGTC. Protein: CASSETPRGQSSYEQYV.

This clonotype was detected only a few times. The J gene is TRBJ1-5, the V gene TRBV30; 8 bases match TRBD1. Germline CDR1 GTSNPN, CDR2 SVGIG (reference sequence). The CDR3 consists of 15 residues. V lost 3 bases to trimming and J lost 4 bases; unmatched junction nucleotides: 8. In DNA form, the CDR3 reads TGTGCCTGGAGCCCCGGAAGACAGGGGAATCAGCCCCAGCATTTT. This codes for CAWSPGRQGNQPQHF.

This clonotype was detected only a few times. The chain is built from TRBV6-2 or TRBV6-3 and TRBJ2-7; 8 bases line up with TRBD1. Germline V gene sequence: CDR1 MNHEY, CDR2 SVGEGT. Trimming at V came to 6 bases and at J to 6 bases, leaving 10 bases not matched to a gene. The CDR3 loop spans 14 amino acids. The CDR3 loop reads CASSRPWTGTEQYV. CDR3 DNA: TGTGCCAGCAGCCGACCTTGGACAGGGACCGAGCAGTACGTC.

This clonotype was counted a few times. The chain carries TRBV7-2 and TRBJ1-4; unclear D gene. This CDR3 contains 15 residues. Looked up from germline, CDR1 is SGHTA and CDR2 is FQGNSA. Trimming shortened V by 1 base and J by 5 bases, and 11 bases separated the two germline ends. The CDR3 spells CASSLEGTSNEKLFF. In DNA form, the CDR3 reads TGTGCCAGCAGCTTAGAGGGCACCTCGAATGAAAAACTGTTTTTT.

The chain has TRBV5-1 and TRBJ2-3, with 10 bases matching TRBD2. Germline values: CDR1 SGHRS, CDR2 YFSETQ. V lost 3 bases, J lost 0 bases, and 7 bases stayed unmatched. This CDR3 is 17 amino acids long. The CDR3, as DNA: TGCGCCAGCAGCTCCATCAAGCGGGGGGGAAGCACAGATACGCAGTATTTT. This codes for CASSSIKRGGSTDTQYF. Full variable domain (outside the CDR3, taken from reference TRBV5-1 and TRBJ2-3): KAGVTQTPRYLIKTRGQQVTLSCSPISGHRSVSWYQQTPGQGLQFLFEYFSETQRNKGNFPGRFSGRQFSNSRSEMNVSTLELGDSALYLCASSSIKRGGSTDTQYFGPGTRLTVL.

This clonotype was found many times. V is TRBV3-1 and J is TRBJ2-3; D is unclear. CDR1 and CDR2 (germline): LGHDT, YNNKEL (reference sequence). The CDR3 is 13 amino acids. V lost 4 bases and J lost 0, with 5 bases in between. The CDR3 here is CASSLTSTDTQYF. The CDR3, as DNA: TGTGCCAGCAGCCTGACTAGCACAGATACGCAGTATTTT.

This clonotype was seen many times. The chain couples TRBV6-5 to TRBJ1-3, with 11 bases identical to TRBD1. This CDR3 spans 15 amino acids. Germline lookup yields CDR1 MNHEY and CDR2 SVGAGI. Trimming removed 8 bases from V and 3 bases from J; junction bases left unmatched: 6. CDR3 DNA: TGTGCCAGCCGAGGACAGGGGGCTTTTGGAAACACCATATATTTT. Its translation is CASRGQGAFGNTIYF.

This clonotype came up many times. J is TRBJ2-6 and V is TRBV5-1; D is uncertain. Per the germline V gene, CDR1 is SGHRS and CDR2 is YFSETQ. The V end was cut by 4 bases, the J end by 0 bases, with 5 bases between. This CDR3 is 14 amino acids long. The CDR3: CASSQNSGANVLTF. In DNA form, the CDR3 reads TGCGCCAGCAGCCAGAACTCTGGGGCCAACGTCCTGACTTTC.

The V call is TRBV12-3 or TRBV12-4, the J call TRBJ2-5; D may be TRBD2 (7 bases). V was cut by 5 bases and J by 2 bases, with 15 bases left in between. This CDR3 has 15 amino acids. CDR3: CASSPAGAVQETQYF. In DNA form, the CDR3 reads TGTGCCAGCAGTCCGGCGGGGGCCGTGCAAGAGACCCAGTACTTC.